This T cell receptor beta chain was captured in a study of T cells in Graves' hyperthyroidism and ophthalmopathy. Amplification of TCR beta CDR3 regions was performed using RNA transcripts as template. The HTBI primer set drove a first-round RT-PCR of the TCR CDR3. TCRdb ran MiXCR on the multiplex PCR reads and lists one entry per CDR3 protein. Seen here are 350,000 or so distinct CDR3 sequences, approximately 17% observed once, and the top ten hold about a third. At least ten counts were recorded for this clonotype. Trimming removed 4 bases from V and 11 bases from J; junction bases left unmatched: 16. Germline V gene data show CDR1 as SQVTM and CDR2 as ANQGSEA. This CDR3 region has 14 residues.

The TCR was taken from a woman in her 30s with Graves' hyperthyroidism that later progressed to Graves' ophthalmopathy. The V gene is TRBV29-1, the J gene TRBJ1-2; TRBD1 matches 7 bases. What was sequenced was blood. CDR3 bases: TGCAGCGTTGCCATTGGACAGGTTCCTATTGATTACACCTTC. Translation gives CSVAIGQVPIDYTF.